The 15 T cell receptor beta chains presented below share a single source sample, sequenced in a study of radiotherapy plus CTLA-4 blockade in lung cancer. Profiled with immunoSEQ multiplex PCR; TCRdb holds only in-frame clones, not every one. The sample has fewer than 100,000 clones; around 79% are singletons. Sequenced here: peripheral blood, sampled from a patient treated with radiotherapy plus ipilimumab. The receptors originated from a human donor with non-small cell lung cancer whose response to radiotherapy plus ipilimumab could not be evaluated. Some clones in this sample may be carry-over from other donors' samples.

V usage is TRBV19 and J usage is TRBJ2-5; the match to TRBD1 covers 8 bases. From germline, CDR1 is LNHDA and CDR2 SQIVND (reference sequence). V gave up 3 bases and J gave up 2 bases; unmatched junction bases: 5. The CDR3 runs to 15 residues. CDR3 sequence (DNA): TGTGCCAGTAGTATTTTCGGGACAGGTCAAGAGACCCAGTACTTC. Protein: CASSIFGTGQETQYF.

The gene calls are TRBV19 and TRBJ1-1, with D possibly being TRBD1 (5 bases). CDR1 is LNHDA, CDR2 SQIVND, per germline (reference sequence). The CDR3 extends over 16 amino acids. V dropped 0 bases and J dropped 1 base, with 12 bases sitting between them. The CDR3 bases are TGTGCCAGTAGTATAGATCTCGGCAGGGAGAACACTGAAGCTTTCTTT. Translation gives CASSIDLGRENTEAFF.

About this clone: At one end, the junction sequence differs from germline, possibly due to a read error. The CDR3 region is CASSGGKGQGTLSSYNEQLF. As DNA, the CDR3 is TGCGCCAGCAGCGGGGGCAAGGGACAGGGGACCCTGAGCTCCTACAATGAGCAGCTCTTC. The rearrangement uses TRBV5-1 and TRBJ2-1; 10 bases match TRBD1. Per the germline V gene, CDR1 is SGHRS and CDR2 is YFSETQ. The CDR3 has 20 residues.

The CDR3 DNA is TGTGCCATCAGTGAAAAGAAAACCGCGACAGGGCCCTTCTCTGGGGCCAACGTCCTGACTTTC. Its protein is CAISEKKTATGPFSGANVLTF. The gene calls are TRBV10-3 and TRBJ2-6; 7 nucleotides line up with TRBD1. Looked up from germline, CDR1 is ENHRY and CDR2 is SYGVKD. The CDR3 is 21 residues long. J lost 0 bases, V lost 3 bases, and 17 bases had no gene match.

The chain combines TRBV27 with TRBJ2-7, with 7 bases identical to TRBD1. Germline CDR1 MNHEY, CDR2 SMNVEV (reference sequence). The ends lost 5 bases at V and 5 bases at J; junction bases unmatched: 3. The CDR3 is 12 amino acids. For the CDR3, the DNA is TGTGCCAGCAGTGACAGGGTCCACGAGCAGTACTTC. This codes for CASSDRVHEQYF.

As DNA, the CDR3 is TGTGCCAGTAGTGCGCAAACAGGGGCCTACTCCTATGGCTACACCTTC. Protein product: CASSAQTGAYSYGYTF. The rearrangement uses TRBV19 and TRBJ1-2; TRBD1 matches at 7 bases. This CDR3 has 16 residues. Trimming removed 5 bases from V and 4 bases from J; junction bases left unmatched: 13. The germline gives CDR1 LNHDA, CDR2 SQIVND (reference sequence).

The chain combines TRBV10-3 with TRBJ2-1; TRBD2 matches 8 bases. Germline CDR1 and CDR2: ENHRY and SYGVKD. V gave up 0 bases and J gave up 2 bases; unmatched junction bases: 3. CDR3 length: 16 amino acids. The CDR3 DNA reads TGTGCCATCAGTGAGTCCGGGGGGGCAGCCTACAATGAGCAGTTCTTC. Protein product: CAISESGGAAYNEQFF.

The V gene is TRBV29-1, the J gene TRBJ2-7; 11 bases are a match to TRBD1. The J segment lost 4 bases and the V segment lost 7 bases, leaving 6 bases of the junction unmatched. This CDR3 spans 13 amino acids. CDR1 is SQVTM and CDR2 is ANQGSEA in the germline V gene. DNA for the CDR3: TGCAGCGCCCAGGGACAGGGGGGATACGAGCAGTACTTC. Translation: CSAQGQGGYEQYF.

V gene TRBV4-2 combines with J gene TRBJ2-3, with 8 bases matching TRBD2. After removal of 3 bases from V and 4 bases from J, the junction contained 6 bases not matched to a gene. The germline gives CDR1 LGHNA, CDR2 YNFKEQ. This CDR3 contains 15 residues. CDR3 nucleotide sequence: TGTGCCAGCAGCCAGGGACTAGGCTTTTCAGATACGCAGTATTTT. It yields the protein CASSQGLGFSDTQYF.

J is TRBJ1-1 and V is TRBV28, with 7 bases aligning to TRBD1. CDR3 size: 13 residues. In germline, CDR1 is MDHEN, CDR2 SYDVKM. V trimming: 4 bases; J trimming: 7 bases; junction bases outside the gene matches: 6. This CDR3 reads CASSSHDRDEAFF. CDR3 in DNA: TGTGCCAGCAGTTCACATGACAGGGATGAAGCTTTCTTT.

This rearrangement joins TRBV29-1 to TRBJ2-1; 9 nucleotides match TRBD2. The CDR3 totals 16 residues. With V trimmed by 0 bases and J by 0 bases, 3 bases remained unmatched. Germline CDR1 reads SQVTM; CDR2 reads ANQGSEA. The CDR3 region has the DNA TGCAGCGTTGAAGAGGGACTAGCTAACTCCTACAATGAGCAGTTCTTC. Residues: CSVEEGLANSYNEQFF.

This clone was counted only a few times. The chain recombines TRBV18 with TRBJ1-6, with D maybe TRBD1 (6 bases). CDR3 length equals 18 residues. Trimming removed 6 bases from V and 0 bases from J, with 18 bases in between. Germline values: CDR1 KGHSH, CDR2 LQKENI. The CDR3 loop reads CASSRTGQGSSYNSPLHF. CDR3 sequence (DNA): TGTGCCAGCTCCCGAACGGGGCAGGGGAGCTCCTATAATTCACCCCTCCACTTT.

The chain couples TRBV2 to TRBJ2-7; D gene unclear. This CDR3 has 13 amino acids. Germline values: CDR1 SNHLY, CDR2 FYNNEI. V was shortened by 2 bases and J by 6 bases, with 11 bases between the two germline ends. The DNA of the CDR3 is TGTGCCAGCAGTGAACTTGGCTCCCTCGAGCAGTACTTC. Its protein is CASSELGSLEQYF.

The chain is built from TRBV4-3 and TRBJ1-1; 7 nucleotides match TRBD1. CDR1 and CDR2 (germline): LGHNA, YSLEER. The V gene end was trimmed by 4 bases and the J gene end by 2 bases; junction bases not matched to a gene: 7. The length of the CDR3 is 15 residues. The CDR3 here is CASSRIQGINTEAFF. DNA for the CDR3: TGCGCCAGCAGCCGGATACAGGGGATCAACACTGAAGCTTTCTTT.

Concerning this clone: The sample holds other DNA sequences that translate to the same CDR3. The chain carries TRBV11-2 and TRBJ1-6, with D unclear. Germline V gene data show CDR1 as SGHAT and CDR2 as FQNNGV. CDR3 size: 14 residues. Trimming cost V 1 base and J 6 bases, with 7 bases left between them. The CDR3 loop reads CASSLGRVNSPLHF. CDR3 in DNA: TGTGCCAGCAGCTTAGGACGGGTTAATTCACCCCTCCACTTT.